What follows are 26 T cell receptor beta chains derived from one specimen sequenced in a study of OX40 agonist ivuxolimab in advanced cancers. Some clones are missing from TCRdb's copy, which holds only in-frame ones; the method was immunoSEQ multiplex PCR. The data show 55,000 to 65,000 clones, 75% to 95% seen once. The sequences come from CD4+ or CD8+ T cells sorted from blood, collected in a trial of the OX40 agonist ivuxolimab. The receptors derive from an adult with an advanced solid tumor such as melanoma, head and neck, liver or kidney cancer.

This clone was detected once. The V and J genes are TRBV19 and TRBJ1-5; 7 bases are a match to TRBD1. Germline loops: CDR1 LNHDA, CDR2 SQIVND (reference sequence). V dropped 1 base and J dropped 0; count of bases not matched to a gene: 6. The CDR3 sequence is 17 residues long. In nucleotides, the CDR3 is TGTGCCAGTAGTATAGTAAGGGACAGCTATAGCAATCAGCCCCAGCATTTT. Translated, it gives CASSIVRDSYSNQPQHF.

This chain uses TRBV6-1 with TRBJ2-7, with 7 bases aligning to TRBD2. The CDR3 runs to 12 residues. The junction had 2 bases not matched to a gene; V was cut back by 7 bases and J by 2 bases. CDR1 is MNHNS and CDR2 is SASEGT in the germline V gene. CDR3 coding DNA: TGTGCCAGCACTAGCGGCACCTACGAGCAGTACTTC. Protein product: CASTSGTYEQYF.

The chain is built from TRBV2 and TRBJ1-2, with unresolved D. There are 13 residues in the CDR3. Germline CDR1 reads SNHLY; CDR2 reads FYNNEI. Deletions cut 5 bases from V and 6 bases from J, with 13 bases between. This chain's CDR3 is CASSSDLSNGYTF. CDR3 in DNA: TGTGCCAGCAGTTCGGACTTATCGAATGGCTACACCTTC.

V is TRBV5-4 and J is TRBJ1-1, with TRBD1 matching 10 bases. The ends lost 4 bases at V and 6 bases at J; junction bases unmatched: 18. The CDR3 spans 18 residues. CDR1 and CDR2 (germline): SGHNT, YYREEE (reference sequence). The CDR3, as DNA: TGTGCCAGCAGCGCCTCGGGACAGGGGATCTCTCGTGAGGCTGAAGCTTTCTTT. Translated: CASSASGQGISREAEAFF.

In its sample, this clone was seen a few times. CDR3 sequence reads: CASSRAEAEAFF. The CDR3 DNA is TGTGCTAGTTCGAGGGCAGAAGCTGAAGCTTTCTTT. This sequence joins TRBV12-5 and TRBJ1-1, with D hard to call. V was trimmed by 8 bases and J by 6 bases, leaving 13 bases between them. Germline V lookup: CDR1 LGHNT, CDR2 FRNRAP. This CDR3 has 12 residues.

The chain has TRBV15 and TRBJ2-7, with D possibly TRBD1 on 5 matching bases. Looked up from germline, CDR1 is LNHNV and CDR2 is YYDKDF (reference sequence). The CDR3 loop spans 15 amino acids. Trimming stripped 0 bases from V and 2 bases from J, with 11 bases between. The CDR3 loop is CATSRDLGRTYEQYF. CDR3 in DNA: TGTGCCACCAGCAGAGACTTGGGGCGAACCTACGAGCAGTACTTC.

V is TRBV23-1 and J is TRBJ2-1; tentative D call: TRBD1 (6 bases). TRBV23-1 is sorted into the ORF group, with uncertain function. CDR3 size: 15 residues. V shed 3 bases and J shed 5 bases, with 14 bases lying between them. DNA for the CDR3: TGCGCCAGCAGTCAGAAACAGGGCCCAGACAATGAGCAGTTCTTC. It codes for CASSQKQGPDNEQFF.

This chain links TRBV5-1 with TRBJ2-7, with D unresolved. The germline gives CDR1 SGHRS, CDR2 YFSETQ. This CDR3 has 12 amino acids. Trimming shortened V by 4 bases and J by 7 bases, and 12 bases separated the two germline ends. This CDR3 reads CASSPRVEEQYF. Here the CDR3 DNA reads TGCGCCAGCAGCCCCCGGGTAGAGGAGCAGTACTTC.

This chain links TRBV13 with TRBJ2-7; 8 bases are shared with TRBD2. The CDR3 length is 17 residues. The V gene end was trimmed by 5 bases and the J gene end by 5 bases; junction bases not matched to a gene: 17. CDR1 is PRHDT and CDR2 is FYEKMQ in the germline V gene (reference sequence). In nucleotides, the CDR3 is TGTGCCAGCAGCAAGAACGTATTCAGCGGGAGTCTCAACGAGCAGTACTTC. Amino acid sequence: CASSKNVFSGSLNEQYF.

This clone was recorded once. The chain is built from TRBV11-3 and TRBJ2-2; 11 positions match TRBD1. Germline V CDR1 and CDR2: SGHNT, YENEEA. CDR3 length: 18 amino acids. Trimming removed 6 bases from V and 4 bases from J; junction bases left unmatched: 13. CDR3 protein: CASSFSGTGGPGTGELFF. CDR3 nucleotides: TGTGCCAGCAGTTTTTCCGGGACAGGGGGTCCGGGCACCGGGGAGCTGTTTTTT.

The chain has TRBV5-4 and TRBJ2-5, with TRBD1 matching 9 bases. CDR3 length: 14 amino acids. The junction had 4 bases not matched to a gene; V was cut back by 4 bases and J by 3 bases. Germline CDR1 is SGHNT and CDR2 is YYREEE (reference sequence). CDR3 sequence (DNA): TGTGCCAGCAGCAGGGGACAGGGAAAAGAGACCCAGTACTTC. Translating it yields CASSRGQGKETQYF.

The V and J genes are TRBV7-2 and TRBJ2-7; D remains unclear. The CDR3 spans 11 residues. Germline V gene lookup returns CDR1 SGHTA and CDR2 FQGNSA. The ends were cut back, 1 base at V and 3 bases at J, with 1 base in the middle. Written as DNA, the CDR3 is TGTGCCAGCAGCTTAGTCTACGAGCAGTACTTC. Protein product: CASSLVYEQYF. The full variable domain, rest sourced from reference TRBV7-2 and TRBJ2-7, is GAGVSQSPSNKVTEKGKDVELRCDPISGHTALYWYRQSLGQGLEFLIYFQGNSAPDKSGLPSDRFSAERTGGSVSTLTIQRTQQEDSAVYLCASSLVYEQYFGPGTRLTVT.

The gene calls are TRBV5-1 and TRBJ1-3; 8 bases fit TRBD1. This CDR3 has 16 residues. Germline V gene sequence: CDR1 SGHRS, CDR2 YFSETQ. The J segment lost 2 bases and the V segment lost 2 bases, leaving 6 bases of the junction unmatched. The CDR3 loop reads CASSFTPGQAGNTIYF. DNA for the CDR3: TGCGCCAGCAGCTTTACCCCGGGACAGGCTGGAAACACCATATATTTT.

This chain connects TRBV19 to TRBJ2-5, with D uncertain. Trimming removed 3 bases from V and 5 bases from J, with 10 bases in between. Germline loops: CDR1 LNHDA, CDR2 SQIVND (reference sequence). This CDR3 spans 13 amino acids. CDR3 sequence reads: CASSMLPGETQYF. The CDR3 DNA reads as TGTGCCAGTAGTATGCTACCTGGGGAGACCCAGTACTTC.

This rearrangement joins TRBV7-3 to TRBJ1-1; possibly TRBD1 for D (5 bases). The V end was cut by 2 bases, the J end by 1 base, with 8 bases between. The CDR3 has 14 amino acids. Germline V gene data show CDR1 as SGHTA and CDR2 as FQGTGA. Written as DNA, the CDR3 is TGTGCCAGCAGCTTATCAGGGCGGAACACTGAAGCTTTCTTT. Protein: CASSLSGRNTEAFF.

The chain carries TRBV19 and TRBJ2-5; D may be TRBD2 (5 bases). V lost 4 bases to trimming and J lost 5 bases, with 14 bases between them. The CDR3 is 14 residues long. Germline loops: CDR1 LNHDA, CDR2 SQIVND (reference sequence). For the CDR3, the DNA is TGTGCCAGTAGTACGGGTCGGCGGACTGAGACCCAGTACTTC. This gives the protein CASSTGRRTETQYF.

The CDR3 region is CSAQTPDTQYF. CDR3 in DNA: TGCAGTGCTCAAACTCCAGATACGCAGTATTTT. The chain carries TRBV20-1 and TRBJ2-3; D unresolved. This CDR3 is 11 amino acids long. Germline values: CDR1 DFQATT, CDR2 SNEGSKA (reference sequence). Trimming cost V 5 bases and J 4 bases, with 7 bases left between them.

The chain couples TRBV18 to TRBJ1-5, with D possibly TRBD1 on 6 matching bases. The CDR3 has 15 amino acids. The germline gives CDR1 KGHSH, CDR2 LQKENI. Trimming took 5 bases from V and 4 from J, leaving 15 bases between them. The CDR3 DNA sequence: TGTGCCAGCTCAGAGGGGGGATTGGCAAATCAGCCCCAGCATTTT. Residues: CASSEGGLANQPQHF.

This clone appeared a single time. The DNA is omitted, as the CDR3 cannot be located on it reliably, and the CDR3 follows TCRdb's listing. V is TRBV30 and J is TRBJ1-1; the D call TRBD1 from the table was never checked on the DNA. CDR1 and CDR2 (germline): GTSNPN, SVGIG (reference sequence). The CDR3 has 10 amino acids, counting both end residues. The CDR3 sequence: CAWGQGTTFF.

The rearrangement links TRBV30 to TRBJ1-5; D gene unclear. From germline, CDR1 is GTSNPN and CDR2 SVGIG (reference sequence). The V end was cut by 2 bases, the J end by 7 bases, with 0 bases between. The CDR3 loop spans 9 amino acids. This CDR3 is CAWSQPQHF. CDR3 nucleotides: TGTGCCTGGAGTCAGCCCCAGCATTTT.

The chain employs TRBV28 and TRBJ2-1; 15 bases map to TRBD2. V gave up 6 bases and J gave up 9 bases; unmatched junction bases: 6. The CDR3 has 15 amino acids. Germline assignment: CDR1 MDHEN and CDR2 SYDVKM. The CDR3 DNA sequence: TGTGCCAGCAGGGATGGACTAGCGGGAGGGCCTGAGCAGTTCTTC. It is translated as CASRDGLAGGPEQFF. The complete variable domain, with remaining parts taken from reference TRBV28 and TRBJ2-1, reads DVKVTQSSRYLVKRTGEKVFLECVQDMDHENMFWYRQDPGLGLRLIYFSYDVKMKEKGDIPEGYSVSREKKERFSLILESASTNQTSMYLCASRDGLAGGPEQFFGPGTRLTVL.

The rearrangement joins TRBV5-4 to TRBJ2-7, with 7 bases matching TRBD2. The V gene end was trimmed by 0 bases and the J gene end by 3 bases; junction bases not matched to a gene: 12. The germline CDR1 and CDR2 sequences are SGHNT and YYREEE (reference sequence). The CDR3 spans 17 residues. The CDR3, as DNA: TGTGCCAGCAGCTTGGCCGGGGCTAGCGGTGAACTCTACGAGCAGTACTTC. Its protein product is CASSLAGASGELYEQYF.

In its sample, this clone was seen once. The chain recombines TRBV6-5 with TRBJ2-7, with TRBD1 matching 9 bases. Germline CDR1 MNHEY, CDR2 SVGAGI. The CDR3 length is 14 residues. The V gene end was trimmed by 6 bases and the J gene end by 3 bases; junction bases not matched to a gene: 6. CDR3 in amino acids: CASSTTDRGYEQYF. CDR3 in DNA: TGTGCCAGCAGCACTACGGACAGGGGCTACGAGCAGTACTTC.

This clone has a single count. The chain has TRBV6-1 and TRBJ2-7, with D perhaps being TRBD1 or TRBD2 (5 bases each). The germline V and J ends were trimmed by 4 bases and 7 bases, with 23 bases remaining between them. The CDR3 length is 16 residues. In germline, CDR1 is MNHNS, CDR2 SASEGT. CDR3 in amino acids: CASSVGTRFPVEEQYF. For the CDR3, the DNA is TGTGCCAGCAGTGTTGGGACCCGTTTCCCCGTGGAGGAGCAGTACTTC.

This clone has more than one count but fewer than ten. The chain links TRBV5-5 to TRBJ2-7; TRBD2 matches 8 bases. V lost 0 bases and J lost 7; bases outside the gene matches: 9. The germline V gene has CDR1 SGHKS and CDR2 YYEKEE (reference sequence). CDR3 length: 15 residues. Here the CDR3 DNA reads TGTGCCAGCAGCTTGGCAGCAGCGGGAGAGTATGAGCAGTACTTC. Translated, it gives CASSLAAAGEYEQYF.

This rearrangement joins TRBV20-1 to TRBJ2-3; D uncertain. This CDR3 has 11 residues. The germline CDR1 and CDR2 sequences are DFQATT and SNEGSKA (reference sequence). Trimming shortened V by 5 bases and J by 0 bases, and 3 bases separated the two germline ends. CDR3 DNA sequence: TGCAGTGCTCGAAGCACAGATACGCAGTATTTT. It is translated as CSARSTDTQYF.